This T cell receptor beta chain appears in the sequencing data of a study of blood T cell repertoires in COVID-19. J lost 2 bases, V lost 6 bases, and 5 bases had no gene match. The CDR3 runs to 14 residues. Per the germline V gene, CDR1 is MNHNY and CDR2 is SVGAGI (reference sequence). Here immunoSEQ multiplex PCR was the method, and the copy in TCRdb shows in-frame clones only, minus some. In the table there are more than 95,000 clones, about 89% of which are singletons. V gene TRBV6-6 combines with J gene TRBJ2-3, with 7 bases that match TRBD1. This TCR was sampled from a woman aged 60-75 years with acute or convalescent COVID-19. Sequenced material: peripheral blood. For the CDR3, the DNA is TGTGCCAGCAGCTTGACAGGGAACACAGATACGCAGTATTTT. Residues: CASSLTGNTDTQYF.